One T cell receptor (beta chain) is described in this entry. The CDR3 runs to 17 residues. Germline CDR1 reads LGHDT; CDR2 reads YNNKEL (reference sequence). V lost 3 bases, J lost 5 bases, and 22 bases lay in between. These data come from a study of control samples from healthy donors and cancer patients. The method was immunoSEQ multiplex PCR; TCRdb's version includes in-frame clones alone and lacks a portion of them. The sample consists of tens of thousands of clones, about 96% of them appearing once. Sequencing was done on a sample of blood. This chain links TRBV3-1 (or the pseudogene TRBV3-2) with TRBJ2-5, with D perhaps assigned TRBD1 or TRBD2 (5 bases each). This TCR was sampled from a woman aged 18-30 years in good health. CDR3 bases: TGTGCCAGCAGCCAGACGAGGGATCAGCTACCAGGGGAGACCCAGTACTTC. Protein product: CASSQTRDQLPGETQYF.